The sequence of this T cell receptor (beta chain) was determined in a study of CD8 T cells in ankylosing spondylitis. Study findings and constraints: Disease-linked clones were reportedly significantly enriched in matched ankylosing spondylitis synovial fluid. Within ankylosing spondylitis blood, a TCR beta motif made up of seven to nine highly homologous variants appeared to be characteristic. Reports of some motif variants in reactive arthritis synovial fluid and blood predate this one.

For TCR beta, libraries came from quantitative 5'-RACE with molecular barcodes. TCRdb re-derived calls from the 5' RACE reads in MiXCR, one entry per CDR3 protein. The sample has about 350,000 distinct CDR3 sequences, roughly 20% seen once. With regard to this clonotype: Its target is not known.

Germline CDR1 is MNHNS and CDR2 is SASEGT. The CDR3 has 15 residues. Trimming at V came to 4 bases and at J to 7 bases, leaving 8 bases not matched to a gene. The chain couples TRBV6-1 to TRBJ2-1; 9 bases agree with TRBD2. Material: blood, either unsorted or a sorted T cell fraction (not recorded which). The TCR sequence derives from a male donor with ankylosing spondylitis or in good health (not recorded which). In DNA, the CDR3 is TGTGCCAGCAGTGTTCTAGCGGGGATCGGTAATGAGCAGTTCTTC. Protein sequence: CASSVLAGIGNEQFF.